The next 7 T cell receptor beta chains were all read from a single sample in a study of T cells after yellow fever vaccination. TCRdb re-analysed the 5' RACE reads in MiXCR, keeping a single row per CDR3 protein. The repertoire holds 300,000 to 400,000 distinct CDR3 sequences, about 9.5% seen once, with approximately 19% in the top ten. The sequencing here drew on PBMCs, taken on the day of the first yellow fever vaccination. The receptors come from a man in his late teens or twenties who received the YFV17D yellow fever vaccine.

The gene calls are TRBV20-1 and TRBJ2-2; D possibly corresponds to TRBD2 (6 bases). This CDR3 is built from 14 residues. Trimming removed 6 bases at V and 1 base at J, with 12 bases between. Germline CDR1 reads DFQATT; CDR2 reads SNEGSKA (reference sequence). CDR3 DNA: TGCAGTGCACGCGGGACCCGGAACACCGGGGAGCTGTTTTTT. It translates to CSARGTRNTGELFF.

This clonotype has more than one count but fewer than ten. The rearrangement joins TRBV19 to TRBJ1-1, with TRBD1 matching 9 bases. The CDR3 is 18 residues long. The V segment lost 7 bases and the J segment 7 bases; nucleotides outside the gene matches: 22. Germline values: CDR1 LNHDA, CDR2 SQIVND (reference sequence). The CDR3 sequence: CASMEDRGRQGREGEAFF. CDR3 coding DNA: TGTGCCAGTATGGAGGACAGGGGCCGGCAGGGGAGGGAGGGTGAAGCTTTCTTT.

The V gene is TRBV18, the J gene TRBJ1-1; D is perhaps TRBD1 (5 bases). V lost 0 bases to trimming and J lost 0 bases, with 8 bases between them. Germline CDR1 and CDR2: KGHSH and LQKENI. CDR3 length: 15 amino acids. The CDR3 region is CASSPPAGMNTEAFF. CDR3 nucleotides: TGTGCCAGCTCACCACCGGCAGGGATGAACACTGAAGCTTTCTTT.

The sample holds a few counts of this clonotype. An end of the junction does not agree with germline; a read error may underlie this. The chain uses TRBV20-1 and TRBJ2-7, with D possibly TRBD1 on 7 matching bases. Germline V gene data show CDR1 as DFQATT and CDR2 as SNEGSKA (reference sequence). The CDR3 loop spans 11 amino acids. CDR3 protein: CSAGQLYEQYF. CDR3 sequence (DNA): TGTTCTGCGGGACAGCTCTACGAGCAGTACTTC.

This clonotype was counted at least ten times. The chain is built from TRBV10-3 and TRBJ2-7; TRBD1 or TRBD2 may be the D gene (5 bases each). V shed 3 bases and J shed 6 bases, with 15 bases lying between them. The germline V gene has CDR1 ENHRY and CDR2 SYGVKD. The CDR3 sequence is 14 residues long. The DNA for the CDR3 is TGTGCCATCAGTGACACTAAGGGACGGATCGAGCAGTACTTC. This sequence encodes CAISDTKGRIEQYF.

There are a few counts of this clonotype. CDR3 in DNA: TGTGCCAGCAGTTTCCTAAAAGGCGGGCCTTACAATGAGCAGTTCTTC. It specifies CASSFLKGGPYNEQFF. The chain employs TRBV6-2 or TRBV6-3 and TRBJ2-1; a possible D gene is TRBD2 (5 bases). The V and J ends lost 4 bases and 4 bases respectively, with 17 bases between them. The CDR3 has 16 amino acids. The V gene's germline CDR1 is MNHEY and CDR2 SVGEGT.

The sample holds many counts of this clonotype. The J gene is TRBJ2-7, the V gene TRBV6-5, with a tentative D call TRBD2 (5 bases). The CDR3 runs 15 residues. Trimming cost V 2 bases and J 4 bases, with 15 bases left between them. Germline CDR1 reads MNHEY; CDR2 reads SVGAGI. The CDR3 region is CASSYGASSQYEQYF. DNA of the CDR3: TGTGCCAGCAGTTACGGCGCTAGCAGTCAATACGAGCAGTACTTC.